The sequence of this T cell receptor beta chain was determined in a study of shared clonotypes between healthy human individuals (TCRdb year 2020). A note on the overall study: The cohort included three men and a couple of women between 18 and 49 years of age. For each donor, CD4 naive and CD4 memory were each run on three plates, CD8 naive on two plates, and CD8 memory on one plate. Each donor's leukapheresis produced roughly between roughly 0.85 and 9.5 billion PBMCs. Blood TCR repertoires of roughly five healthy adults were deeply sequenced to estimate repertoire size and the extent of clonotype sharing between individuals. Libraries were prepared and TCR repertoires were sequenced by different laboratories using diverse techniques, in order to increase sequencing depth and limit assay-specific biases. Study-wide conclusions, independent of this receptor: Pairwise subsampling indicated that sequencing depth was expected to affect the degree of clonotype sharing among donors. Compared with non-shared clonotypes, the clonotypes found in all four sorted-subset donors had higher generation probabilities. Sampling was restricted to blood, and TCR repertoires in tissues likely differ from the TCR repertoires found in blood. Larger estimated clonotype richness was generally found for naive subsets than for memory subsets. Sharing across a few donors was observed for approximately 5% of naive CD4, about 4% of naive CD8, 2.3% of memory CD4, and around 0.4% of memory CD8 clonotypes. Even with the large sequencing depth, rarefaction of the sorted-subset datasets indicated that sequencing was incomplete. Because the study included a small number of donors, the genetic and exposure-history diversity represented was limited.

This clone was recorded at least ten times. No antigen is known for it. No quality values exist for individual bases; no much larger clone is one base distant. Healthy HIV-negative adults with no recently reported acute infections or vaccinations were included as donors. Every donor was a Caucasian adult residing in Nashville, Tennessee, USA. Magnetic negative selection was used to enrich CD4+ T cells, after which naive cells were positively selected on CD45RA and the negative fraction became the memory subset. After blood collection by leukapheresis, PBMCs were isolated using Ficoll-Histopaque density gradient centrifugation and then cryopreserved in the vapor phase of liquid nitrogen. Analytical flow cytometry was used to check the purity and quantity of every magnetically sorted T cell population. Genomic DNA was isolated from each sorted fraction and quantified by UV absorbance on a Nanodrop 2000c.

Using the deep immunoSEQ assay, TCR CDR3 regions were amplified from genomic DNA by multiplex PCR. Extracted genomic DNA from each cell subset was spread evenly across all wells of several immunoSEQ 96-well plates, with each plate serving as a replicate. For sorted subsets, roughly 190 ng of genomic DNA, equivalent to 25,000 to 35,000 T cell genomes, went into each replicate PCR. Purified libraries were quantified with a Qubit 3.0 fluorometer, sized on a Bioanalyzer 2100, and re-quantified with the KAPA Library Quantification kit. A separate single-read 150-cycle Illumina NextSeq 550 flow cell was used to sequence each immunoSEQ 96-well plate. The paper's data handling went like this. Because the immunoSEQ output included only junctional sequences and no quality scores, the filtering could not be the same as the filtering used for full-length reads. Sequences were annotated with PyIR, a Python wrapper for IgBLAST v1.9, and V/J genes and CDR3 were assigned using IMGT germline references. Reads with weak V/J assignments (E-value above 1e-6), missing CDR3, stop codons, out-of-frame junctions, or ambiguous translated residues were removed. V3J clonotypes were defined as sequences sharing an identical inferred V gene, J gene, and CDR3 amino acid sequence. Percentage overlap between repertoires was calculated by dividing the number of shared unique clonotypes by the size of the smaller repertoire. Richness of each repertoire was evaluated using RTK rarefaction, the Chao1 estimator, and Recon v2.1 estimates of unobserved clonotypes. OLGA was used to compute generation probabilities for all TCRbeta clonotypes that the gDNA method yielded from several donors. This immuneACCESS table, as held by TCRdb, lists in-frame sequences with V and J called but not all clones. Of the missing ones, under half trace to an unresolved V gene in checked studies; the others have no known cause. That table furnishes V, J and clone size, whereas the DNA furnished D and trimming. The sample yields about 990,000 clones; about 80% were counted once. 0.6% to 0.7% of the sample comes from the top ten.

The V and J ends are trimmed by 7 bases and 8 bases, leaving 14 bases between them. Based on the germline V gene, the CDR1 and CDR2 sequences are MDHEN and SYDVKM. Spanning cysteine to phenylalanine, the CDR3 consists of 12 amino acids. Only the CDR3 portion is preserved as DNA: 36 bases, with reading frame beginning at the first base. The TCR comes from a man between 18 and 35 years old in good health. Some clones in this sample may be carry-over from other donors' samples. The sequence is built from TRBV28 and TRBJ1-2; the D gene is not confidently resolved. The sequencing input was memory CD4+ T cells from PBMCs. The cell subset or site label, as the study defines it: CD45RA-negative fraction. The CDR3 here reads CASTPVGFGYTF. The DNA sequence follows: TGTGCCAGCACCCCCGTAGGTTTCGGCTACACCTTC.